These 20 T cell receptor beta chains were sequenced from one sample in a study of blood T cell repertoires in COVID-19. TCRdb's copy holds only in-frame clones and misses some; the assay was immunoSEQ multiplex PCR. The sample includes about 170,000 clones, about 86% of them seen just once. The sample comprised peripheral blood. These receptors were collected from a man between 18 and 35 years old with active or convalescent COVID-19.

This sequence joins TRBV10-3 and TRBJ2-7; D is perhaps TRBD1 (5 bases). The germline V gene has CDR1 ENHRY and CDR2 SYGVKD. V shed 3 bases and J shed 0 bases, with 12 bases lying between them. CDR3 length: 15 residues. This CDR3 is CAISDGPGYSYEQYF. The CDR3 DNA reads TGTGCCATCAGTGATGGGCCAGGGTACTCCTACGAGCAGTACTTC.

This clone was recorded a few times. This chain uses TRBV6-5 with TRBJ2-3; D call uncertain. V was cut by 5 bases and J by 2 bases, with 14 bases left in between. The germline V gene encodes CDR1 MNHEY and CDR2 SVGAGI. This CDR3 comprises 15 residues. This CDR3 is CASSLGVQYTDTQYF. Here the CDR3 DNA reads TGTGCCAGCAGTCTCGGCGTACAGTACACAGATACGCAGTATTTT.

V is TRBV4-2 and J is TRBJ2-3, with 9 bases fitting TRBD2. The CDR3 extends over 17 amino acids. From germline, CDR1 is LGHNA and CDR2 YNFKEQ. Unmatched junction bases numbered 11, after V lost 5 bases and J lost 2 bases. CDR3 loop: CASSSLGLAELTDTQYF. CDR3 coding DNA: TGTGCCAGCAGCTCTCTGGGACTAGCCGAACTCACAGATACGCAGTATTTT.

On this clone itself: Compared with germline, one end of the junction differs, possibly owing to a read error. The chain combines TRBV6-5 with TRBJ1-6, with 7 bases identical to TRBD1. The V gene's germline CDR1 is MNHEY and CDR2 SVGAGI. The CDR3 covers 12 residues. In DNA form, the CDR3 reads TGTGCCAGCAGTTCTCACCGGGACAGCCAATTTTTT. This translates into CASSSHRDSQFF.

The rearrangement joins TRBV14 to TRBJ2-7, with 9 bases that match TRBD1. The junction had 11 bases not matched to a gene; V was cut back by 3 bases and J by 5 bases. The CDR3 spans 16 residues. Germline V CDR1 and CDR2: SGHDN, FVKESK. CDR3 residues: CASSQSAGQGMNEQYF. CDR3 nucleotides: TGTGCCAGCAGCCAGAGCGCGGGACAGGGAATGAACGAGCAGTACTTC.

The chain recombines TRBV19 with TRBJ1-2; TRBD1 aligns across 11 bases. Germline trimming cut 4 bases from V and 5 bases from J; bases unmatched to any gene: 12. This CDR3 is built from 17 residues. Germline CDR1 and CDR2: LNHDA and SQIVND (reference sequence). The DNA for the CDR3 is TGTGCCAGTAGTAAATCCCCTGGACAGGGGGCGGTTTATGGCTACACCTTC. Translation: CASSKSPGQGAVYGYTF.

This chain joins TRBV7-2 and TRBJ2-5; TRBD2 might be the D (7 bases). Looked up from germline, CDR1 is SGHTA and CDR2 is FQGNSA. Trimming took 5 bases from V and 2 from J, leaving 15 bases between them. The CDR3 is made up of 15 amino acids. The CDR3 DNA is TGTGCCAGCAGCCCCGCCCGGGGGGCTCAAGAGACCCAGTACTTC. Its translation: CASSPARGAQETQYF.

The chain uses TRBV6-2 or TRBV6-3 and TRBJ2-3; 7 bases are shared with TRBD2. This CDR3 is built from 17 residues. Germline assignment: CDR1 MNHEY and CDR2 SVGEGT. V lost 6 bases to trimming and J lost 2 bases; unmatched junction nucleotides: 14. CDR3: CASRYPSSGLTTDTQYF. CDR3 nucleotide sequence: TGTGCCAGCAGATACCCCTCTAGCGGCCTGACCACAGATACGCAGTATTTT.

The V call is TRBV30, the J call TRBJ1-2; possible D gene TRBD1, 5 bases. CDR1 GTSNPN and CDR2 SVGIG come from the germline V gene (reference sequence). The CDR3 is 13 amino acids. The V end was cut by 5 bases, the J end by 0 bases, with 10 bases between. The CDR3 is CAWAGGANYGYTF. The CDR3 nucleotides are TGTGCCTGGGCGGGAGGGGCTAACTATGGCTACACCTTC.

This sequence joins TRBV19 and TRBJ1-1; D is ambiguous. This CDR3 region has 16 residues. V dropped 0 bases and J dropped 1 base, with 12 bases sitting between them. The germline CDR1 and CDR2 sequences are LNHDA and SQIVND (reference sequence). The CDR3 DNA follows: TGTGCCAGTAGTATAGATCTGGAACAGTCGAACACTGAAGCTTTCTTT. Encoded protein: CASSIDLEQSNTEAFF.

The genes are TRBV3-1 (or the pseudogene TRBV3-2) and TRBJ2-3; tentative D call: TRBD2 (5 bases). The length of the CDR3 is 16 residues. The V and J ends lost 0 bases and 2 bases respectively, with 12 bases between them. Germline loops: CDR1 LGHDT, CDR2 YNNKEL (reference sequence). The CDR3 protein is CASSQDGERFTDTQYF. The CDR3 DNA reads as TGTGCCAGCAGCCAAGATGGGGAGCGGTTCACAGATACGCAGTATTTT.

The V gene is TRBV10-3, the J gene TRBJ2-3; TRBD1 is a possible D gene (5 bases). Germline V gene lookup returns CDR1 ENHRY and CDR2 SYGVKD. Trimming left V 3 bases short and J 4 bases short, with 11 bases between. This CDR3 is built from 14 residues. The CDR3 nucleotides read TGTGCCATCAGTGATCAGGGTGGGGCAGATACGCAGTATTTT. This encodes CAISDQGGADTQYF.

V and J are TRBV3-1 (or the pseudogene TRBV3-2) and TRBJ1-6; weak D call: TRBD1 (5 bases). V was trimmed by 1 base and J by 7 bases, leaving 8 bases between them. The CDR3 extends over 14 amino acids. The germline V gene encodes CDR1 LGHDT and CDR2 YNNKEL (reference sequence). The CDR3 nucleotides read TGTGCCAGCAGCCAAGTTCAGGGAAATTCACCCCTCCACTTT. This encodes CASSQVQGNSPLHF.

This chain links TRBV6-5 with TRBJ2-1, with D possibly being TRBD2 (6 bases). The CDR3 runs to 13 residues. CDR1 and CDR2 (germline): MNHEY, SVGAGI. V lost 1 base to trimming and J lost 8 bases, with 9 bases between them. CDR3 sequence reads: CASSYYRGYEQFF. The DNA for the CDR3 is TGTGCCAGCAGTTACTACCGGGGGTATGAGCAGTTCTTC.

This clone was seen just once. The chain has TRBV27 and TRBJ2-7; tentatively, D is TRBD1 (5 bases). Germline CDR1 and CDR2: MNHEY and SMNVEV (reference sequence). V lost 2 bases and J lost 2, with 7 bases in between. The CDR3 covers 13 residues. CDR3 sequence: CASSLGAPYEQYF. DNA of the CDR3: TGTGCCAGCAGTTTAGGGGCCCCCTACGAGCAGTACTTC.

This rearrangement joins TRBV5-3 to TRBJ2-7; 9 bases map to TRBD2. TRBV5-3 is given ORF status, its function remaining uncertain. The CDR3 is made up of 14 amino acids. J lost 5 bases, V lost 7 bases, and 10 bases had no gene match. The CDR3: CARWRGGPPDEQYF. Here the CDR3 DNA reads TGTGCCAGATGGCGGGGGGGGCCGCCGGACGAGCAGTACTTC.

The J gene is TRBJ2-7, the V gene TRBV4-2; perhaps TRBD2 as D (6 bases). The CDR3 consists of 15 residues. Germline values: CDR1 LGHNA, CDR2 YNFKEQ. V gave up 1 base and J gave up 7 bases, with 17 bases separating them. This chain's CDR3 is CASSQGERLGREQYF. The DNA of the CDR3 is TGTGCCAGCAGCCAAGGGGAACGACTAGGACGGGAGCAGTACTTC.

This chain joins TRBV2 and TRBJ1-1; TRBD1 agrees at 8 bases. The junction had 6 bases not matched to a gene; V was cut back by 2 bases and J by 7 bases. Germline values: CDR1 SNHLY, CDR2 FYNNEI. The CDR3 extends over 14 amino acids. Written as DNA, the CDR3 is TGTGCCAGCAGTGAACCCTTAGGACAGGGTGAAGCTTTCTTT. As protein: CASSEPLGQGEAFF. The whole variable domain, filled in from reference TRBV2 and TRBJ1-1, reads EPEVTQTPSHQVTQMGQEVILRCVPISNHLYFYWYRQILGQKVEFLVSFYNNEISEKSEIFDDQFSVERPDGSNFTLKIRSTKLEDSAMYFCASSEPLGQGEAFFGQGTRLTVV.

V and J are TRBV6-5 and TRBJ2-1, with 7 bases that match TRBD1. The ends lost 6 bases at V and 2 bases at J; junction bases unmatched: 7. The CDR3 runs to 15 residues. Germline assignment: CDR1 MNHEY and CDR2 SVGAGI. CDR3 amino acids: CASRLQGITYNEQFF. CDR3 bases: TGTGCCAGCAGACTACAGGGGATTACCTACAATGAGCAGTTCTTC.

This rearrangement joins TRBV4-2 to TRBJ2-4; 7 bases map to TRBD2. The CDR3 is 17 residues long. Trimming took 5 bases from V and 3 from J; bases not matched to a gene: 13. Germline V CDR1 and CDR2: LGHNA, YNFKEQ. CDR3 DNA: TGTGCCAGCAGCTATGGGGCGGGAGAGGAGGGCAAAAACATTCAGTACTTC. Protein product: CASSYGAGEEGKNIQYF.